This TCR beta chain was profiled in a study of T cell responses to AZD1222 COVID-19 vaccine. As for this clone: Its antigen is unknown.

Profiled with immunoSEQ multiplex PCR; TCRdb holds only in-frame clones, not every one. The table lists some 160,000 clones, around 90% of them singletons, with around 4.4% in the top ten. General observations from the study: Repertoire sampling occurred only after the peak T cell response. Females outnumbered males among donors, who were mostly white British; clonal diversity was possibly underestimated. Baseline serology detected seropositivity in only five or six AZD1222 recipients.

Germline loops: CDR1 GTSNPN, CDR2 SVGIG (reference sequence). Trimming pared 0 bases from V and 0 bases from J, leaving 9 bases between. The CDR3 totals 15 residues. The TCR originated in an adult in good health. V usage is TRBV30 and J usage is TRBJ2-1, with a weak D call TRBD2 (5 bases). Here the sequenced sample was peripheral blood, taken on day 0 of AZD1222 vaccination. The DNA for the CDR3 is TGTGCCTGGAGTGTTATGGGGAGCTCCTACAATGAGCAGTTCTTC. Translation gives CAWSVMGSSYNEQFF.